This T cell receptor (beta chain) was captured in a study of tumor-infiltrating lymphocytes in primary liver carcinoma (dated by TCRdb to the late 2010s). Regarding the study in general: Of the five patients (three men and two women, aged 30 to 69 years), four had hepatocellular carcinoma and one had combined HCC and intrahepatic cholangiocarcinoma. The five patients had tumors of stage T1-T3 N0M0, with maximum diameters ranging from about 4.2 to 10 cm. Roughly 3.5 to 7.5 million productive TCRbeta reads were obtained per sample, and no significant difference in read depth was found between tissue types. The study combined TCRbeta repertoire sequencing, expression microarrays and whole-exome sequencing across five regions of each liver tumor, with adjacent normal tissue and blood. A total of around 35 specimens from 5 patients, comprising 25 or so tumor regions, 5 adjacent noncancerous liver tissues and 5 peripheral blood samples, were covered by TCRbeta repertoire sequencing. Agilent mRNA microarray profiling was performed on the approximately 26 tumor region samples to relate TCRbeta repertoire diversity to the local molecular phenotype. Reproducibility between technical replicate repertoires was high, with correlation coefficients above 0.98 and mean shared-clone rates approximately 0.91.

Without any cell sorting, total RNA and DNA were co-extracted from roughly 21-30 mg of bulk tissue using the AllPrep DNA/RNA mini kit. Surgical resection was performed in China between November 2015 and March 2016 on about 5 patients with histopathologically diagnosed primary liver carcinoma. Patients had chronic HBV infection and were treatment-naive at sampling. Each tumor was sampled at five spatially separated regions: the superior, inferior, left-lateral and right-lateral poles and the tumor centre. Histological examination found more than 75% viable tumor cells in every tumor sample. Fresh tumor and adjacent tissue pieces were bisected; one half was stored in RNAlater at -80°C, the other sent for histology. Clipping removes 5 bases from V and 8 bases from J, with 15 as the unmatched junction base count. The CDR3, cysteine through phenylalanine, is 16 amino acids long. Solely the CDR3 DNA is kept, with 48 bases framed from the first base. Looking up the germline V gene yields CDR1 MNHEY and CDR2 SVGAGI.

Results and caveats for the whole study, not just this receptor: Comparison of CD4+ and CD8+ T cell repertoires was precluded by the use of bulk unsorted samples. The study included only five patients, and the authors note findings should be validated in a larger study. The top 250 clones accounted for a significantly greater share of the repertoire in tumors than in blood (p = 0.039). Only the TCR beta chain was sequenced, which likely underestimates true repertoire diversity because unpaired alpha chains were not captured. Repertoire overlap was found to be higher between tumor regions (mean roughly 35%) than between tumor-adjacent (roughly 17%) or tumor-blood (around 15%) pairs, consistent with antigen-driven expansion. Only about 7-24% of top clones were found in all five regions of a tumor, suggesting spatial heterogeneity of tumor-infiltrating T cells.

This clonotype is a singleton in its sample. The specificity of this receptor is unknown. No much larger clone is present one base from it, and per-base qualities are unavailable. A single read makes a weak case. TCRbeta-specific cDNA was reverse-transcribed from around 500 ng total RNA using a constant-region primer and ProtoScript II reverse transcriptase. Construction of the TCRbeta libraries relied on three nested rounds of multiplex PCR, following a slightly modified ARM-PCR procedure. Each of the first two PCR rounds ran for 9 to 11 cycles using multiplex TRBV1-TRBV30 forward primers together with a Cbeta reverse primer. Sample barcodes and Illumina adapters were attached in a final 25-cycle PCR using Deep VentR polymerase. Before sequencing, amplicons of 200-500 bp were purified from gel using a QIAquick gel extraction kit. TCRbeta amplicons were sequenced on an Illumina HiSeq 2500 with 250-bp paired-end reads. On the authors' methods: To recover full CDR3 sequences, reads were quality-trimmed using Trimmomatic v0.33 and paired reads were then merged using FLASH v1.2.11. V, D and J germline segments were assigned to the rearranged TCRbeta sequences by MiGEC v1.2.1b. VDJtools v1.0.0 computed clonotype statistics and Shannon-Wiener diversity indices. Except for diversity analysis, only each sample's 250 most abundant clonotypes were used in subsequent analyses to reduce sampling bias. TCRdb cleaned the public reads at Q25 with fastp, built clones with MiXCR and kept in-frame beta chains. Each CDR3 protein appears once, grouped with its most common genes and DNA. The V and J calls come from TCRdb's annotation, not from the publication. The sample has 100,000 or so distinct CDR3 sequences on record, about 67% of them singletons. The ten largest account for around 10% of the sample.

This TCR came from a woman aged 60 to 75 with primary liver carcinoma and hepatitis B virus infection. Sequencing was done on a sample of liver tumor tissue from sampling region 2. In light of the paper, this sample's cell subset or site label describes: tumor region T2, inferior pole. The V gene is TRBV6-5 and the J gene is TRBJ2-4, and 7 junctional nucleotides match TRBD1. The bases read TGTGCCAGCAGTCAAAACCGGGACAGAGTCCCACACATTCAGTACTTC. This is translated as CASSQNRDRVPHIQYF.